This T cell receptor (beta chain) was captured in a study of T cell responses to AZD1222 COVID-19 vaccine. Sequencing was performed with immunoSEQ multiplex PCR; in TCRdb, only in-frame clones are kept and a portion is missing. The sample consists of about 150,000 clones, about 90% of them appearing once. The CDR3 spans 14 residues. V was cut by 2 bases and J by 0 bases, with 7 bases left in between. Per germline, CDR1 MNHEY and CDR2 SVGEGT. This chain uses TRBV6-2 or TRBV6-3 with TRBJ1-2; unclear D gene. Sequenced material: peripheral blood, taken 28 days after the second AZD1222 dose. The receptor comes from an adult who received the AZD1222 COVID-19 vaccine. The CDR3 spells CASSYGGANYGYTF. CDR3 coding DNA: TGTGCCAGCAGTTACGGTGGAGCTAACTATGGCTACACCTTC.